This T cell receptor beta chain was profiled in a study of blood T cell repertoires in COVID-19. Study details: From the United States, Italy and Spain came samples of acute and convalescent COVID-19.

In the authors' methods: Amplifying reference gene primers gave estimates of nucleated cell counts. Generated by immunoSEQ multiplex PCR, the TCRdb table keeps only in-frame clones and is missing some. V, J and clone size reflect that table, while D and trimming were determined from the DNA. The table has some 240,000 clones, 75% to 90% seen once. CDR3 length: 14 residues. Germline values: CDR1 LNHDA, CDR2 SQIVND (reference sequence). The V gene lost 8 bases and the J gene lost 1 base, with 12 bases spanning the gap. Material: peripheral blood. The TCR originated in a man aged 55-75 years who had recovered from COVID-19. The chain links TRBV19 to TRBJ1-5; D not certain. CDR3 sequence reads: CASRGLGSNQPQHF. For the CDR3, the DNA is TGTGCCAGTCGCGGGTTGGGAAGCAATCAGCCCCAGCATTTT.